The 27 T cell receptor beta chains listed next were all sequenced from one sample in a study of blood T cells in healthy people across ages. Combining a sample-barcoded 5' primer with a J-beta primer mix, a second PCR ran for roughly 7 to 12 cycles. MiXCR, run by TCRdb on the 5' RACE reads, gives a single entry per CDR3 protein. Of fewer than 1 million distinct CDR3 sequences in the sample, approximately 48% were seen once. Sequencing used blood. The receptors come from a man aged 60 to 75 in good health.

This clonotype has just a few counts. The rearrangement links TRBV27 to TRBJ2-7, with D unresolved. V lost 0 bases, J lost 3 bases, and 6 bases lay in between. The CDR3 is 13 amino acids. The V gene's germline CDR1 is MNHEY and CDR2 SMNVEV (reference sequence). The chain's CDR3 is CASSLSFNYEQYF. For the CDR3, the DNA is TGTGCCAGCAGTTTATCTTTCAACTACGAGCAGTACTTC.

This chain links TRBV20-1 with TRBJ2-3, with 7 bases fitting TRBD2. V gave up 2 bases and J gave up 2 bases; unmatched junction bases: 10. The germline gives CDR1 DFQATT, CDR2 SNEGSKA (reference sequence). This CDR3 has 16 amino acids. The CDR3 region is CSARRRGTTHTDTQYF. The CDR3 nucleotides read TGCAGTGCTAGACGACGCGGGACTACTCACACAGATACGCAGTATTTT.

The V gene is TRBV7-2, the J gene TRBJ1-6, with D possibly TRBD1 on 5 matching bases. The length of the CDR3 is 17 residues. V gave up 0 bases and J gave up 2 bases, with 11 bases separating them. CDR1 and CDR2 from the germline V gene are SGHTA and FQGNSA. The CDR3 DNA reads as TGTGCCAGCAGCTTAGCGGGGACGGGGCCCTATAATTCACCCCTCCACTTT. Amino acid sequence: CASSLAGTGPYNSPLHF.

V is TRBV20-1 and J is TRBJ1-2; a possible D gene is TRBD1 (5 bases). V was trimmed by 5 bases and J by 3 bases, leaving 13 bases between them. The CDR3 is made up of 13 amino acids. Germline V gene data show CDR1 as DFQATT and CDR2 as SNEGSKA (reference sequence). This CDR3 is CSAGSGRDYGYTF. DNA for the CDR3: TGCAGTGCTGGGTCGGGACGGGACTATGGCTACACCTTC.

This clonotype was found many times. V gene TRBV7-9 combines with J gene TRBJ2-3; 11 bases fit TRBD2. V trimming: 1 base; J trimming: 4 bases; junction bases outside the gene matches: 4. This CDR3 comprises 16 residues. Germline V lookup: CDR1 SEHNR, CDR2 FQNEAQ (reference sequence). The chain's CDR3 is CASSLGLAGGSDTQYF. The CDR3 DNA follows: TGTGCCAGCAGCTTAGGCCTAGCGGGGGGTTCAGATACGCAGTATTTT. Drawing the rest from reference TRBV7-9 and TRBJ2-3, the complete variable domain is DTGVSQNPRHKITKRGQNVTFRCDPISEHNRLYWYRQTLGQGPEFLTYFQNEAQLEKSRLLSDRFSAERPKGSFSTLEIQRTEQGDSAMYLCASSLGLAGGSDTQYFGPGTRLTVL.

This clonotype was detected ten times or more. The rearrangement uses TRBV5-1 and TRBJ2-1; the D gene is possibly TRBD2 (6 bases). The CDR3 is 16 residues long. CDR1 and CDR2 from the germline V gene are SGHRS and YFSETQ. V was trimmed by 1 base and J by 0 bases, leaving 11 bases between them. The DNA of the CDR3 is TGCGCCAGCAGCTTGAGGTGGGGGGACTCCTACAATGAGCAGTTCTTC. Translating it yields CASSLRWGDSYNEQFF.

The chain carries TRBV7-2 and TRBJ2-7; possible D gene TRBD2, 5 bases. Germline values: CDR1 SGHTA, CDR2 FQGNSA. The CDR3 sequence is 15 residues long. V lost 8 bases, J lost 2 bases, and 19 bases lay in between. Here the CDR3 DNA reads TGTGCCAGCTCGGGGAATCCGTATTCCACCTACGAGCAGTACTTC. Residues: CASSGNPYSTYEQYF.

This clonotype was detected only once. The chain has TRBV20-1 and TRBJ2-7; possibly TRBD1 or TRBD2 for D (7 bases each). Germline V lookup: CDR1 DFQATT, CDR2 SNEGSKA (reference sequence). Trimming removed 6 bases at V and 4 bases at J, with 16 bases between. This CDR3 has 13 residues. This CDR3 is CSAEGGGVYEQYF. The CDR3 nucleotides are TGCAGTGCCGAGGGAGGGGGCGTTTACGAGCAGTACTTC.

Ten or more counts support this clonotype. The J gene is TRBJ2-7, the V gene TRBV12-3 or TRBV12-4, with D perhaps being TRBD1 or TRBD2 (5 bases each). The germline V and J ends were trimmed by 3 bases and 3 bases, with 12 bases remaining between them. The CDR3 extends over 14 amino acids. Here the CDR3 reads CASSFPGRNYEQYF. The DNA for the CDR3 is TGTGCCAGCAGTTTCCCGGGACGGAACTACGAGCAGTACTTC.

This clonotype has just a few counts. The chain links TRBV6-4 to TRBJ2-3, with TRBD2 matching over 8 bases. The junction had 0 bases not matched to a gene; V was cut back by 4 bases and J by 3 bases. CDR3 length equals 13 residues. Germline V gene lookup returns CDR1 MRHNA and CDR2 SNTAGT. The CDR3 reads CASSASGTDTQYF. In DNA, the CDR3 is TGTGCCAGCAGTGCTAGCGGGACAGATACGCAGTATTTT.

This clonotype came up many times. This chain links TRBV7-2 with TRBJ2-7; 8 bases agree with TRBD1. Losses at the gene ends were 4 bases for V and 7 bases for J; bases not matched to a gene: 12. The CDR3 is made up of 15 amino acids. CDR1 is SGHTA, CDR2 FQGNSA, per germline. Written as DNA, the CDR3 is TGTGCCAGCAGCTCGCCCGGGACAGGCTGGTTGGAGCAGTACTTC. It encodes CASSSPGTGWLEQYF.

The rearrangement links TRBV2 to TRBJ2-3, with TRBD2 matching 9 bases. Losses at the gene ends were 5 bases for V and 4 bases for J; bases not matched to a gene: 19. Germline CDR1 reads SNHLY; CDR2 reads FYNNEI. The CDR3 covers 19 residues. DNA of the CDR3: TGTGCCAGCAGTCCCGAGAACCCCCTGCTAGCGGGGAACTCAGATACGCAGTATTTT. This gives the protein CASSPENPLLAGNSDTQYF.

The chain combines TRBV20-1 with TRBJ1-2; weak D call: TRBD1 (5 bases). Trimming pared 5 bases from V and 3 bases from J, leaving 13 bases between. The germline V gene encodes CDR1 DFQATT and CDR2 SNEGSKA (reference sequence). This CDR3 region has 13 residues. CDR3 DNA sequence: TGCAGTGCTGGAGGGGCGTCCGACTATGGCTACACCTTC. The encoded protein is CSAGGASDYGYTF.

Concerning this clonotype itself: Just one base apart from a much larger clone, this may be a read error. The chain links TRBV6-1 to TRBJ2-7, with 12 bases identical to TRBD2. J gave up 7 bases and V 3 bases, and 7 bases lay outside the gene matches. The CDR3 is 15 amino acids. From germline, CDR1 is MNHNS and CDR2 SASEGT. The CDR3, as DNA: TGTGCCAGCAGTGACCTAGCGGGGGGGCCAAATGAGCAGTACTTC. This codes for CASSDLAGGPNEQYF.

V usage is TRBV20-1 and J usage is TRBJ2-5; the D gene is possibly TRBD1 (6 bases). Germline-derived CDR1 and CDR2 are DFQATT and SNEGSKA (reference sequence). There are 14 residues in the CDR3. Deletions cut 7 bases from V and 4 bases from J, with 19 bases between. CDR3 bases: TGCAGTGGTCGGGACCGCCTAGGGGGAGAGACCCAGTACTTC. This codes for CSGRDRLGGETQYF.

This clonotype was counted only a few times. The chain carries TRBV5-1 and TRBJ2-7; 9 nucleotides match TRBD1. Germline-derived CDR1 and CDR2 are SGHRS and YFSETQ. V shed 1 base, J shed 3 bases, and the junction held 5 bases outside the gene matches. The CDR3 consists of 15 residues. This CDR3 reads CASSLMGQGLYEQYF. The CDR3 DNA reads TGCGCCAGCAGCTTGATGGGACAGGGACTCTACGAGCAGTACTTC.

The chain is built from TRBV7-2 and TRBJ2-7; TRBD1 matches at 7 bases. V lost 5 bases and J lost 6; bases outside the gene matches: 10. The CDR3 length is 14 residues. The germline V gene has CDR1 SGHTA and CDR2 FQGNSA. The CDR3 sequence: CASSLGDRESEQYF. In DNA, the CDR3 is TGTGCCAGCAGCCTCGGAGACAGGGAAAGCGAGCAGTACTTC. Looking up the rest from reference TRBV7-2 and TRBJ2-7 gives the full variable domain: GAGVSQSPSNKVTEKGKDVELRCDPISGHTALYWYRQSLGQGLEFLIYFQGNSAPDKSGLPSDRFSAERTGGSVSTLTIQRTQQEDSAVYLCASSLGDRESEQYFGPGTRLTVT.

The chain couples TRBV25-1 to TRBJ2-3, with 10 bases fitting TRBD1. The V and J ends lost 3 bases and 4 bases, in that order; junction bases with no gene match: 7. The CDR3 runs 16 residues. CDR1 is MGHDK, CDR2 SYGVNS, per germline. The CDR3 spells CASSDIDRGRADTQYF. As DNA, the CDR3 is TGTGCCAGCAGTGATATTGACAGGGGGCGCGCAGATACGCAGTATTTT.

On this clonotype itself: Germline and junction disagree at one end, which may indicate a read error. This CDR3 is CAGSLRVGSGALGETQYF. The DNA of the CDR3 is TGTGCCGGCAGCTTAAGAGTCGGTAGCGGGGCCCTCGGGGAGACCCAGTACTTC. The V call is TRBV11-3, the J call TRBJ2-5; 8 bases match TRBD2. The CDR3 length is 18 residues. The V gene's germline CDR1 is SGHNT and CDR2 YENEEA.

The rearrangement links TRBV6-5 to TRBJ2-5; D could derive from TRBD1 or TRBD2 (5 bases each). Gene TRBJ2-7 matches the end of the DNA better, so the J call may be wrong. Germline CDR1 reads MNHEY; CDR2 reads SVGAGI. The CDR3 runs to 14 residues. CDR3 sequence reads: CASRGDGVNYEQYF. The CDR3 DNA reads TGTGCCAGCAGAGGGGACGGAGTTAACTACGAGCAGTACTTC.

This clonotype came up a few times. The chain's CDR3 is CASSFGQGRHEQYF. CDR3 DNA sequence: TGCGCCAGCAGCTTTGGACAGGGTCGCCACGAGCAGTACTTC. The chain combines TRBV5-1 with TRBJ2-7; TRBD1 aligns across 8 bases. V gave up 2 bases and J gave up 5 bases; unmatched junction bases: 6. Germline CDR1 SGHRS, CDR2 YFSETQ. This CDR3 contains 14 residues.

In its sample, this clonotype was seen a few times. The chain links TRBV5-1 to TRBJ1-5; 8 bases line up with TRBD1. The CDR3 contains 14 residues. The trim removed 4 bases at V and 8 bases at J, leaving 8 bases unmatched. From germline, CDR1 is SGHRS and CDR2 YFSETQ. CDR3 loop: CASSPGQGVEPQHF. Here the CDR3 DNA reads TGCGCCAGCAGCCCAGGACAGGGCGTGGAGCCCCAGCATTTT.

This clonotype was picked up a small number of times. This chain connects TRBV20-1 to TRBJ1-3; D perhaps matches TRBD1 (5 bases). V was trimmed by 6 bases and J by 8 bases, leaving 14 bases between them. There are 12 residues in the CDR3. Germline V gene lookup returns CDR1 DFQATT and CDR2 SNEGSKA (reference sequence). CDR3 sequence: CSAPGTGDTIYF. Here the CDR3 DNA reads TGCAGTGCCCCGGGAACAGGCGACACCATATATTTT.

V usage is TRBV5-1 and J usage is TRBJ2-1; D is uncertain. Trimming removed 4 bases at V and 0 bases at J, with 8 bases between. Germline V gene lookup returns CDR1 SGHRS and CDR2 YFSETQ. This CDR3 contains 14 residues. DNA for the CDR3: TGCGCCAGCAGCCAGTTGAGCTCCTACAATGAGCAGTTCTTC. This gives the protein CASSQLSSYNEQFF. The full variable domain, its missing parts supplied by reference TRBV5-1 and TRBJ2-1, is KAGVTQTPRYLIKTRGQQVTLSCSPISGHRSVSWYQQTPGQGLQFLFEYFSETQRNKGNFPGRFSGRQFSNSRSEMNVSTLELGDSALYLCASSQLSSYNEQFFGPGTRLTVL.

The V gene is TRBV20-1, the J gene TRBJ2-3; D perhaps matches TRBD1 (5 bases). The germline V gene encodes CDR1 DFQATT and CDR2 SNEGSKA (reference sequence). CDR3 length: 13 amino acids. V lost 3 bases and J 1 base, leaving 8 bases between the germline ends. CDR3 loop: CSASLQGTDTQYF. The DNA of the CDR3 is TGCAGTGCTAGTCTACAGGGCACAGATACGCAGTATTTT.

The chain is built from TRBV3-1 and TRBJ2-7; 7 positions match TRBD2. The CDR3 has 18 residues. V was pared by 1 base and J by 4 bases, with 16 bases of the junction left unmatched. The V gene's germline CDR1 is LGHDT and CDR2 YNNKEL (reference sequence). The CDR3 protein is CASSQASSGTTSPYEQYF. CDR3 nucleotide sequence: TGTGCCAGCAGCCAAGCCTCCTCCGGGACTACTTCGCCTTACGAGCAGTACTTC.

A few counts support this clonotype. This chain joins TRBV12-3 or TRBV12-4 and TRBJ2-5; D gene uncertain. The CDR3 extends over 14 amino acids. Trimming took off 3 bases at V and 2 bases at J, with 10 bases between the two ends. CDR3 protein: CASSFGQVQETQYF. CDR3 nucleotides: TGTGCCAGCAGTTTTGGTCAGGTACAAGAGACCCAGTACTTC.